The 10 T cell receptor beta chains in this list originate from one sample, sequenced in a study of OX40 agonist ivuxolimab in advanced cancers. Data came from immunoSEQ multiplex PCR; TCRdb stores just in-frame clones and leaves some out. The sample carries tens of thousands of clones, about four fifths recorded once. This material consisted of CD4+ or CD8+ T cells sorted from blood, taken in a trial of the OX40 agonist ivuxolimab. The receptors stem from an adult with an advanced solid tumor such as melanoma, head and neck, liver or kidney cancer.

This clone has just a few counts. J is TRBJ2-1 and V is TRBV6-1; D remains ambiguous. V lost 3 bases and J 8 bases, leaving 8 bases between the germline ends. CDR1 and CDR2 (germline): MNHNS, SASEGT. The CDR3 has 12 residues. The CDR3 is CASSEVEDEQFF. The CDR3, as DNA: TGTGCCAGCAGTGAGGTAGAGGATGAGCAGTTCTTC.

In DNA, the CDR3 is TGTGCCAGCAGTCCCCAACACGGGACAGGGTGGTTCGATGAGCAGTTCTTC. This translates into CASSPQHGTGWFDEQFF. The gene calls are TRBV27 and TRBJ2-1; 9 bases fit TRBD1. The CDR3 runs to 17 residues. Trimming cost V 5 bases and J 8 bases; bases outside gene matches: 16. The germline V gene encodes CDR1 MNHEY and CDR2 SMNVEV (reference sequence).

CDR3 sequence (DNA): TGTGCCAGCAGTCCCTGGACAGGGGGCAACACTGAAGCTTTCTTT. Encoded protein: CASSPWTGGNTEAFF. The V gene is TRBV6-6, the J gene TRBJ1-1, with 11 bases identical to TRBD1. CDR1 is MNHNY, CDR2 SVGAGI, per germline (reference sequence). V lost 5 bases, J lost 2 bases, and 4 bases stayed unmatched. The CDR3 is made up of 15 amino acids.

The chain combines TRBV7-8 with TRBJ2-2, with D perhaps given as TRBD1 or TRBD2 (6 bases each). The CDR3 has 18 amino acids. Between the trimmed V and J ends, which lost 3 bases and 3 bases, there was a span of 20 bases. Germline assignment: CDR1 SGHVS and CDR2 FQNEAQ. CDR3 DNA sequence: TGTGCCAGCAGCTTGAACCCGGGGGCGTTGTTTTACACCGGGGAGCTGTTTTTT. It is translated as CASSLNPGALFYTGELFF.

This clone has just one count. V usage is TRBV4-2 and J usage is TRBJ1-2, with D possibly matching TRBD1 (5 bases). Trimming pared 2 bases from V and 4 bases from J, leaving 11 bases between. This CDR3 is built from 14 residues. Germline V gene data show CDR1 as LGHNA and CDR2 as YNFKEQ. CDR3 DNA sequence: TGTGCCAGCAGCCAACAGGGACGCTTCTATGGCTACACCTTC. This sequence encodes CASSQQGRFYGYTF.

The chain combines TRBV13 with TRBJ2-3; perhaps TRBD2 as D (13 bases). Germline CDR1 reads PRHDT; CDR2 reads FYEKMQ (reference sequence). The CDR3 loop spans 20 amino acids. Between the trimmed V and J ends, which lost 5 bases and 4 bases, there was a span of 31 bases. Here the CDR3 reads CASSPRLAGGQGAGSDTQYF. In DNA, the CDR3 is TGTGCCAGCAGCCCCAGACTAGCGGGGGGACAGGGGGCAGGATCAGATACGCAGTATTTT.

This chain joins TRBV7-3 and TRBJ2-3; TRBD1 agrees at 7 bases. The CDR3 is 15 residues long. With 0 bases clipped from V and 4 bases from J, the junction kept 4 bases outside the gene matches. CDR1 is SGHTA, CDR2 FQGTGA, per germline. DNA for the CDR3: TGTGCCAGCAGCTTAACGTTCACAGGGGCAGATACGCAGTATTTT. Amino acids: CASSLTFTGADTQYF.

This chain uses TRBV28 with TRBJ1-5; D might be TRBD1 (6 bases). Per germline, CDR1 MDHEN and CDR2 SYDVKM. V lost 6 bases and J lost 0, with 24 bases in between. The CDR3 runs to 19 residues. DNA of the CDR3: TGTGCCAGCAGCAGCATCTCGACATGGCCGGGACATAGCAATCAGCCCCAGCATTTT. Its protein is CASSSISTWPGHSNQPQHF.

This chain connects TRBV27 to TRBJ2-1, with D hard to call. V was cut by 7 bases and J by 1 base, with 2 bases left in between. Germline V CDR1 and CDR2: MNHEY, SMNVEV (reference sequence). This CDR3 comprises 11 residues. CDR3 DNA: TGTGCCAGCATATCCTACAATGAGCAGTTCTTC. Its translation is CASISYNEQFF.

The chain combines TRBV29-1 with TRBJ1-2, with D unclear. Germline assignment: CDR1 SQVTM and CDR2 ANQGSEA. The ends were cut back, 5 bases at V and 9 bases at J, with 10 bases in the middle. This CDR3 contains 10 residues. Written as DNA, the CDR3 is TGCAGCGTTAGCGGCTCCCGCTACACCTTC. Translated: CSVSGSRYTF.